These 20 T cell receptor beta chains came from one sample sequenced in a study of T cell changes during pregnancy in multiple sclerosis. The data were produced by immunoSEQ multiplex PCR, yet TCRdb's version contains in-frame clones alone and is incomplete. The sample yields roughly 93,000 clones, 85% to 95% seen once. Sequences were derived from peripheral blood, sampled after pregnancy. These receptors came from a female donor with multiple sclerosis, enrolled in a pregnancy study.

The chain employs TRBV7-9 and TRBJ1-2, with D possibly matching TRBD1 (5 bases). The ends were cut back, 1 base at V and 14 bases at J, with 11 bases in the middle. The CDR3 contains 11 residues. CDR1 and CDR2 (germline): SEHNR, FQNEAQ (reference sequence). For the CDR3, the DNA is TGTGCCAGCAGCTTAGGACAGCTCTTTACCTTC. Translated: CASSLGQLFTF.

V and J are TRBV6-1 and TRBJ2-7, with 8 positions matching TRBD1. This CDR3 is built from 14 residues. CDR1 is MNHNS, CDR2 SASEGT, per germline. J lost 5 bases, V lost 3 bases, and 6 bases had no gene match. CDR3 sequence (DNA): TGTGCCAGCAGTGACCCCCCAGGGGGCGACGAGCAGTACTTC. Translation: CASSDPPGGDEQYF.

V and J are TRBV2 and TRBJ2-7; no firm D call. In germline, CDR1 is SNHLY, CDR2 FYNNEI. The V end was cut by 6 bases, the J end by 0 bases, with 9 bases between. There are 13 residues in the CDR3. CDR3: CASRQRSSYEQYF. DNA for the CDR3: TGTGCCAGCAGGCAGAGGAGCTCCTACGAGCAGTACTTC. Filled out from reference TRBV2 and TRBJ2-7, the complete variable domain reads EPEVTQTPSHQVTQMGQEVILRCVPISNHLYFYWYRQILGQKVEFLVSFYNNEISEKSEIFDDQFSVERPDGSNFTLKIRSTKLEDSAMYFCASRQRSSYEQYFGPGTRLTVT.

In nucleotides, the CDR3 is TGTGCCAGCAGTGACGCGGGGGCAATTCCCTATCAGCCCCAGCATTTT. It is translated as CASSDAGAIPYQPQHF. The chain is built from TRBV6-1 and TRBJ1-5, with TRBD1 as a possible D gene (6 bases). This CDR3 is built from 16 residues. V was clipped by 3 bases and J by 5 bases, with 17 bases between them. The germline gives CDR1 MNHNS, CDR2 SASEGT.

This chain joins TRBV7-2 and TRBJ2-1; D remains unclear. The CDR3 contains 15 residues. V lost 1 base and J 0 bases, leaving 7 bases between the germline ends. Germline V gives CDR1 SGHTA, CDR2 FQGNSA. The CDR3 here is CASSLEQSSYNEQFF. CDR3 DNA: TGTGCCAGCAGCTTAGAACAGAGCTCCTACAATGAGCAGTTCTTC.

The CDR3 coding sequence is TGTGCCAGCAGTTACAGTAAGAGCACTGAAGCTTTCTTT. It codes for CASSYSKSTEAFF. The J gene is TRBJ1-1, the V gene TRBV6-5; the D is unclear. CDR3 length: 13 amino acids. V lost 2 bases and J lost 4, with 8 bases in between. Per the germline V gene, CDR1 is MNHEY and CDR2 is SVGAGI.

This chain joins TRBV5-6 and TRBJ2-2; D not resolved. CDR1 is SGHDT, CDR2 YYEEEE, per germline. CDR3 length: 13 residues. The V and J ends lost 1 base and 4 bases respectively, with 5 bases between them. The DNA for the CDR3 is TGTGCCAGCAGCTTGAGCCTCACCGGGGAGCTGTTTTTT. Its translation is CASSLSLTGELFF.

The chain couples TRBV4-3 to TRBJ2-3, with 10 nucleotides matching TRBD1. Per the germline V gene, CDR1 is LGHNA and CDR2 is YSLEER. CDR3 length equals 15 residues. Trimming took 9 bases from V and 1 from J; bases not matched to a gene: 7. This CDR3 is CASNVGTGGTDTQYF. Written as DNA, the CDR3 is TGCGCCAGTAATGTGGGGACAGGGGGCACAGATACGCAGTATTTT.

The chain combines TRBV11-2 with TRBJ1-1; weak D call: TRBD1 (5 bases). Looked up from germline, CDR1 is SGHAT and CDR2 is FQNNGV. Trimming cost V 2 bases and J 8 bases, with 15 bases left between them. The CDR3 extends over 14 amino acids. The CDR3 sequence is CASSLFRAGGEAFF. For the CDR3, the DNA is TGTGCCAGCAGCTTATTCCGGGCCGGGGGGGAAGCTTTCTTT.

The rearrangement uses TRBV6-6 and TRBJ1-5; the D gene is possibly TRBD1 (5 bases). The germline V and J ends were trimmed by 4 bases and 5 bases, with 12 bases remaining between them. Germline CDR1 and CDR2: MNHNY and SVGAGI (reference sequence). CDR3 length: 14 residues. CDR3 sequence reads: CASSWQGRDQPQHF. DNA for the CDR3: TGTGCCAGCAGTTGGCAGGGAAGGGATCAGCCCCAGCATTTT.

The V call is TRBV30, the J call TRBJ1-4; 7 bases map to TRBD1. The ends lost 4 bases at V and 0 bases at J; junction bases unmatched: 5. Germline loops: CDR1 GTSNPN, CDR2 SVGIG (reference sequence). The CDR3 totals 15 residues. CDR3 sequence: CAWTLGQATNEKLFF. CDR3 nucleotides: TGTGCCTGGACTTTAGGACAGGCAACTAATGAAAAACTGTTTTTT.

The CDR3 loop reads CASSSNGAGWAEAFF. CDR3 DNA sequence: TGTGCCAGCAGCTCCAATGGGGCAGGGTGGGCTGAAGCTTTCTTT. This chain joins TRBV5-8 and TRBJ1-1; maybe TRBD1 (5 bases). V lost 3 bases and J lost 6, with 18 bases in between. Per germline, CDR1 SGHTS and CDR2 YDEGEE. CDR3 length: 15 amino acids.

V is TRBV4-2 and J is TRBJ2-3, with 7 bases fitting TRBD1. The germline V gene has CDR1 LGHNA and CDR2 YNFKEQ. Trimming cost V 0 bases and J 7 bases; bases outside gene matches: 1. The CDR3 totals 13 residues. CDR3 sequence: CASSQEQGNTQYF. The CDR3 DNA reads TGTGCCAGCAGCCAAGAACAGGGGAATACGCAGTATTTT.

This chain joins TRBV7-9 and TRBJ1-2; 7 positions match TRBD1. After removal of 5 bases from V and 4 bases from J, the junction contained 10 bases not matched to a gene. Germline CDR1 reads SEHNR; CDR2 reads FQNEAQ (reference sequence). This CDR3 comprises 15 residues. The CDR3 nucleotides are TGTGCCAGCAGCCGAACCCCCGGGACAGCCTATGGCTACACCTTC. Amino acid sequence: CASSRTPGTAYGYTF.

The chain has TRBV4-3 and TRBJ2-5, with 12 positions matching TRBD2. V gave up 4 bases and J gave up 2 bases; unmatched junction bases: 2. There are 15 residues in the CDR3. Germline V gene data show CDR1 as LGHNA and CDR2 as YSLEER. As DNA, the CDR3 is TGCGCCAGCAGCCGAGGACTAGCGGGGCAAGAGACCCAGTACTTC. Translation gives CASSRGLAGQETQYF.

In nucleotides, the CDR3 is TGCGCCAGCAGCTTGGTCCCCGGGACAGGGGTAACTGAAGCTTTCTTT. This sequence encodes CASSLVPGTGVTEAFF. The V call is TRBV5-1, the J call TRBJ1-1; the match to TRBD1 covers 10 bases. The CDR3 covers 16 residues. Trimming at V came to 0 bases and at J to 5 bases, leaving 7 bases not matched to a gene. CDR1 is SGHRS, CDR2 YFSETQ, per germline.

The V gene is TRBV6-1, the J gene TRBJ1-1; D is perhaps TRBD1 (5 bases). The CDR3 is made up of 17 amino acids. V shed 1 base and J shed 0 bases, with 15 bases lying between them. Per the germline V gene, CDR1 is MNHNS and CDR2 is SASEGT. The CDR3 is CASSEEVFGALNTEAFF. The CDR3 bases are TGTGCCAGCAGTGAAGAGGTTTTTGGGGCGCTGAACACTGAAGCTTTCTTT.

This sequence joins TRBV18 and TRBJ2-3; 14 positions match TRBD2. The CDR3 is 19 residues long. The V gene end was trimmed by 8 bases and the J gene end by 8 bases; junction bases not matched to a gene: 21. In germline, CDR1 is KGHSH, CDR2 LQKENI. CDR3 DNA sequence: TGTGCCAGCGCGCGCGGACTAGCGGGGGGCCCTGATAGACCATTTACGCAGTATTTT. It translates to CASARGLAGGPDRPFTQYF.

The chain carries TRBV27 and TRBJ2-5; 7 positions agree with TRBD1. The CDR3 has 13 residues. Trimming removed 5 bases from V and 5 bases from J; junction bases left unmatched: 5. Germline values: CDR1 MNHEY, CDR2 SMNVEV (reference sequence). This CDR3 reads CASSRQGVETQYF. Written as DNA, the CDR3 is TGTGCCAGCAGTCGACAGGGTGTGGAGACCCAGTACTTC.

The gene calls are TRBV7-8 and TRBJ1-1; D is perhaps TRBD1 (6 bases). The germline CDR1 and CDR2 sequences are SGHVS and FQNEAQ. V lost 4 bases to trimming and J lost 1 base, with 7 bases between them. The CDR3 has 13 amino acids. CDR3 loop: CASSSGQNTEAFF. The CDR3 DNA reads TGTGCCAGCAGCTCGGGACAGAACACTGAAGCTTTCTTT.